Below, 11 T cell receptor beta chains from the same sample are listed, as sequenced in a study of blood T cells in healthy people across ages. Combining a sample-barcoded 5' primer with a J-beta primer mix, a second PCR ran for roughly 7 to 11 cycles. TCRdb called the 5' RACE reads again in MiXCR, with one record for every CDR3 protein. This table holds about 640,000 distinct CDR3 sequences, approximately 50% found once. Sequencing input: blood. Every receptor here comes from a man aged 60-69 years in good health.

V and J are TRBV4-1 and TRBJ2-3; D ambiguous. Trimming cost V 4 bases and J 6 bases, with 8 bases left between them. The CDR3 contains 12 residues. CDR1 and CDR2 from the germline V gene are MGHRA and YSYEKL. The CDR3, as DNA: TGCGCCAGCAGCCCAGGCTGGGATACGCAGTATTTT. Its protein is CASSPGWDTQYF.

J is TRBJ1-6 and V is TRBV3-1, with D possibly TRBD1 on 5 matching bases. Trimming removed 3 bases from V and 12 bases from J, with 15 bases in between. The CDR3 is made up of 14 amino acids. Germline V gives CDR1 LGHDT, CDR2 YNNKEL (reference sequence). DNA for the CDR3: TGTGCCAGCAGCCACGGACAAGGAGCGGTACCCCTCCACTTT. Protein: CASSHGQGAVPLHF. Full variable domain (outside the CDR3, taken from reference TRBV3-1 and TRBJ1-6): DTAVSQTPKYLVTQMGNDKSIKCEQNLGHDTMYWYKQDSKKFLKIMFSYNNKELIINETVPNRFSPKSPDKAHLNLHINSLELGDSAVYFCASSHGQGAVPLHFGNGTRLTVT.

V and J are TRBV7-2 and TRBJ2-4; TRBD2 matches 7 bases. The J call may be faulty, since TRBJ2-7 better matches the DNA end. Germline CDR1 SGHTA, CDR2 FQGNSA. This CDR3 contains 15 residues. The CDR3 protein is CASSLNGGGLNEQYF. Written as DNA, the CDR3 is TGTGCCAGCAGCTTAAATGGGGGGGGTTTGAACGAGCAGTACTTC.

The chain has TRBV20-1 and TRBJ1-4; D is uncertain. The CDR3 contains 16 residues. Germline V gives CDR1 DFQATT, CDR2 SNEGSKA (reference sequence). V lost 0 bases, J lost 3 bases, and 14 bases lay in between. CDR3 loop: CSARDPFLGSNEKLFF. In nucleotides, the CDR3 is TGCAGTGCTAGAGACCCGTTTCTGGGCTCTAATGAAAAACTGTTTTTT.

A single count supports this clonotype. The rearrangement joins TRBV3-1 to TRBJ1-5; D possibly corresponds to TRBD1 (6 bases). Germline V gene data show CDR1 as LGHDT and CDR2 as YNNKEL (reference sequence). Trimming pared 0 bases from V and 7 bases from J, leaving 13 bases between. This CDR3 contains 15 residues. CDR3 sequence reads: CASSQDLQGHQPQHF. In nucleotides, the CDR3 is TGTGCCAGCAGCCAAGATCTTCAGGGACACCAGCCCCAGCATTTT. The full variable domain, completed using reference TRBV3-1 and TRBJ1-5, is DTAVSQTPKYLVTQMGNDKSIKCEQNLGHDTMYWYKQDSKKFLKIMFSYNNKELIINETVPNRFSPKSPDKAHLNLHINSLELGDSAVYFCASSQDLQGHQPQHFGDGTRLSIL.

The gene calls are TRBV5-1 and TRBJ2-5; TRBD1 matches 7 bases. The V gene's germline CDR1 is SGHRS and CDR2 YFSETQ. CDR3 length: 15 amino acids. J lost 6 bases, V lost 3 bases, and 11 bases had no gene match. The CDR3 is CASSSTATGIQTQYF. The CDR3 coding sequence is TGCGCCAGCAGCTCTACCGCGACAGGGATTCAGACCCAGTACTTC.

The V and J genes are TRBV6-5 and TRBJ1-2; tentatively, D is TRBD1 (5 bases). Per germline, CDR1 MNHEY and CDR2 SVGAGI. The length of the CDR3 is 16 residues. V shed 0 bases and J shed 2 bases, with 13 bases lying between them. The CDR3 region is CASSYSGDGRNYGYTF. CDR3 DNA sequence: TGTGCCAGCAGTTACTCCGGGGACGGTAGAAACTATGGCTACACCTTC.

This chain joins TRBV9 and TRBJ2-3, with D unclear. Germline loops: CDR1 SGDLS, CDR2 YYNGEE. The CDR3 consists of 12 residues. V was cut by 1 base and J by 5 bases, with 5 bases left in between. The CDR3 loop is CASSVWGDTQYF. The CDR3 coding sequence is TGTGCCAGCAGCGTATGGGGAGATACGCAGTATTTT.

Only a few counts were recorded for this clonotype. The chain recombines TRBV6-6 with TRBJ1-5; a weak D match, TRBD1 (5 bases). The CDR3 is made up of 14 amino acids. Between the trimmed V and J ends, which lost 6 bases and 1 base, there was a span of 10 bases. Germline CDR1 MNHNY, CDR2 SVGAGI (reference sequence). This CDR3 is CASRAGGSNQPQHF. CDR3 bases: TGTGCCAGCAGGGCTGGGGGGAGCAATCAGCCCCAGCATTTT.

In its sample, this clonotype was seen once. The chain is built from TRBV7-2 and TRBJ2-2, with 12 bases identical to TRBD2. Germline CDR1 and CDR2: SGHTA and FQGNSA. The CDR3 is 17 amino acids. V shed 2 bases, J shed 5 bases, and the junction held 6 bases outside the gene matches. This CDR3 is CASSLSLAGGSTGELFF. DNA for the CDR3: TGTGCCAGCAGCTTATCGCTAGCGGGGGGGAGTACCGGGGAGCTGTTTTTT. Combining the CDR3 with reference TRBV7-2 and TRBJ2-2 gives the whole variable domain GAGVSQSPSNKVTEKGKDVELRCDPISGHTALYWYRQSLGQGLEFLIYFQGNSAPDKSGLPSDRFSAERTGGSVSTLTIQRTQQEDSAVYLCASSLSLAGGSTGELFFGEGSRLTVL.

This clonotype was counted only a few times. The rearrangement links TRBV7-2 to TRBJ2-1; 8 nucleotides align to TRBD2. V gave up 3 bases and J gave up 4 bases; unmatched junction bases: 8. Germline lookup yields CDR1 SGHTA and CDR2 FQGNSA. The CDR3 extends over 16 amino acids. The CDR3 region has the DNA TGTGCCAGCAGCTTGTGGGGGGCGGGGGGTTACAATGAGCAGTTCTTC. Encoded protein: CASSLWGAGGYNEQFF.